One sample yielded the 20 T cell receptor beta chains listed below, sequenced in a study of T cell responses to AZD1222 COVID-19 vaccine. TCRdb's copy holds only in-frame clones and misses some; the assay was immunoSEQ multiplex PCR. This table holds tens of thousands of clones, 83% found once. Sequencing was performed on peripheral blood, taken on day 0 of AZD1222 vaccination. All receptors derive from an adult in good health.

This chain joins TRBV11-2 and TRBJ2-2, with 7 bases lining up with TRBD2. The CDR3 covers 13 residues. After removal of 6 bases from V and 6 bases from J, the junction contained 4 bases not matched to a gene. Germline values: CDR1 SGHAT, CDR2 FQNNGV. Written as DNA, the CDR3 is TGTGCCAGCAGGCGGGAGATCTCCGGGGAGCTGTTTTTT. Amino acid sequence: CASRREISGELFF.

The chain employs TRBV25-1 and TRBJ1-4, with D perhaps TRBD1 (5 bases). Germline V gene lookup returns CDR1 MGHDK and CDR2 SYGVNS. This CDR3 comprises 15 residues. V gave up 5 bases and J gave up 4 bases, with 14 bases separating them. CDR3 region: CASSRSGGDNEKLFF. CDR3 sequence (DNA): TGTGCCAGCAGTCGCTCCGGGGGAGATAATGAAAAACTGTTTTTT.

The rearrangement uses TRBV7-9 and TRBJ2-7; D may match TRBD1 or TRBD2 (5 bases each). Germline V gene lookup returns CDR1 SEHNR and CDR2 FQNEAQ (reference sequence). The CDR3 has 16 amino acids. V shed 6 bases and J shed 1 base, with 19 bases lying between them. Here the CDR3 reads CASSSFVRGGSYEQYF. The CDR3 DNA sequence: TGTGCCAGCAGTTCCTTCGTTAGGGGCGGGTCCTACGAGCAGTACTTC.

The chain is built from TRBV11-2 and TRBJ1-2; D is unresolved. This CDR3 region has 13 residues. The V gene's germline CDR1 is SGHAT and CDR2 FQNNGV. V was shortened by 1 base and J by 1 base, with 4 bases between the two germline ends. CDR3 sequence: CASSLGNNYGYTF. CDR3 bases: TGTGCCAGCAGCTTAGGAAATAACTATGGCTACACCTTC.

CDR3 bases: TGTGCCAGCTCACCAGTCCCGGGACAGGGTGGCTACACCTTC. It specifies CASSPVPGQGGYTF. The chain joins TRBV18 to TRBJ1-2; 9 nucleotides align to TRBD1. The germline gives CDR1 KGHSH, CDR2 LQKENI. The CDR3 has 14 amino acids. The V segment lost 2 bases and the J segment 7 bases; nucleotides outside the gene matches: 5.

The V call is TRBV18, the J call TRBJ2-6, with TRBD1 matching over 9 bases. V lost 5 bases and J lost 4; bases outside the gene matches: 9. This CDR3 has 17 residues. The V gene's germline CDR1 is KGHSH and CDR2 LQKENI. CDR3 in amino acids: CASSAGTGNSGANVLTF. The DNA of the CDR3 is TGTGCCAGCTCAGCCGGGACAGGGAACTCCGGGGCCAACGTCCTGACTTTC.

This chain joins TRBV5-1 and TRBJ2-1; D is perhaps TRBD1 (5 bases). V shed 2 bases and J shed 8 bases, with 5 bases lying between them. The CDR3 contains 11 residues. In germline, CDR1 is SGHRS, CDR2 YFSETQ. The CDR3 here is CASSFRDEQFF. The CDR3 nucleotides are TGCGCCAGCAGCTTCAGGGATGAGCAGTTCTTC.

The V and J genes are TRBV7-9 and TRBJ1-5; 7 bases are a match to TRBD1. Germline lookup yields CDR1 SEHNR and CDR2 FQNEAQ (reference sequence). This CDR3 is built from 14 residues. The V and J ends lost 1 base and 5 bases, in that order; junction bases with no gene match: 2. The DNA of the CDR3 is TGTGCCAGCAGCTTAGATACAGGGGATCAGCCCCAGCATTTT. Protein: CASSLDTGDQPQHF.

The chain recombines TRBV19 with TRBJ2-7; D remains ambiguous. V gave up 10 bases and J gave up 0 bases, with 16 bases separating them. Germline assignment: CDR1 LNHDA and CDR2 SQIVND (reference sequence). The CDR3 totals 14 residues. The CDR3 is CATQPTSFSYEQYF. The CDR3 coding sequence is TGTGCCACCCAGCCGACGAGTTTCTCCTACGAGCAGTACTTC.

Here the CDR3 DNA reads TGTGCCAGCAGCTTGGGACAGAACCCATACGAGCAGTACTTC. It translates to CASSLGQNPYEQYF. This rearrangement joins TRBV7-9 to TRBJ2-7; 7 nucleotides align to TRBD1. The V gene's germline CDR1 is SEHNR and CDR2 FQNEAQ (reference sequence). This CDR3 contains 14 residues. V lost 3 bases to trimming and J lost 4 bases; unmatched junction nucleotides: 6.

This chain connects TRBV5-6 to TRBJ1-2; TRBD1 agrees at 7 bases. CDR1 is SGHDT and CDR2 is YYEEEE in the germline V gene. The CDR3 contains 15 residues. V lost 0 bases and J lost 2; bases outside the gene matches: 4. The chain's CDR3 is CASSLGDSPNYGYTF. The CDR3 nucleotides read TGTGCCAGCAGCTTGGGGGACAGCCCCAACTATGGCTACACCTTC.

V gene TRBV7-3 combines with J gene TRBJ1-2; D is unclear. The germline V and J ends were trimmed by 5 bases and 3 bases, with 7 bases remaining between them. Germline CDR1 reads SGHTA; CDR2 reads FQGTGA. The CDR3 runs to 12 residues. CDR3 nucleotides: TGTGCCAGCAGCCAAATAGACTATGGCTACACCTTC. This translates into CASSQIDYGYTF.

This chain connects TRBV10-2 to TRBJ2-7; TRBD1 is a possible D gene (6 bases). This CDR3 comprises 15 residues. CDR1 is WSHSY and CDR2 is SAAADI in the germline V gene. Trimming left V 0 bases short and J 5 bases short, with 14 bases between. The CDR3 bases are TGCGCCAGCAGTGAGTCGGTTTCGAGGGGGAACGAGCAGTACTTC. Protein sequence: CASSESVSRGNEQYF.

This chain links TRBV7-2 with TRBJ2-7, with TRBD1 as a possible D gene (5 bases). The CDR3 is 14 amino acids. In germline, CDR1 is SGHTA, CDR2 FQGNSA. Trimming cost V 5 bases and J 6 bases, with 17 bases left between them. The CDR3 is CASSAGWGRTEQYF. CDR3 sequence (DNA): TGTGCCAGCAGCGCAGGATGGGGCCGCACCGAGCAGTACTTC.

The chain joins TRBV6-5 to TRBJ2-7; D is perhaps TRBD1 (6 bases). The CDR3 is 13 residues long. The germline CDR1 and CDR2 sequences are MNHEY and SVGAGI. Trimming pared 10 bases from V and 0 bases from J, leaving 13 bases between. CDR3 sequence: CATEDRSSYEQYF. CDR3 sequence (DNA): TGTGCCACCGAGGACAGATCCTCCTACGAGCAGTACTTC.

The genes are TRBV27 and TRBJ2-7; TRBD2 matches at 9 bases. Germline CDR1 MNHEY, CDR2 SMNVEV (reference sequence). Trimming cost V 11 bases and J 4 bases; bases outside gene matches: 21. This CDR3 has 17 residues. In DNA, the CDR3 is TGTGCCCGCCGCGGGGGGGGTAGCGGGAGCTTTGGGTACGAGCAGTACTTC. Protein sequence: CARRGGGSGSFGYEQYF.

This chain uses TRBV7-9 with TRBJ1-4; 7 bases are shared with TRBD1. Germline loops: CDR1 SEHNR, CDR2 FQNEAQ (reference sequence). V gave up 5 bases and J gave up 1 base; unmatched junction bases: 7. This CDR3 contains 16 residues. CDR3 amino acids: CASSLTRDRTNEKLFF. As DNA, the CDR3 is TGTGCCAGCAGCCTCACTCGGGACAGAACTAATGAAAAACTGTTTTTT.

The rearrangement joins TRBV4-1 to TRBJ2-1, with D perhaps TRBD2 (7 bases). The CDR3 is made up of 16 amino acids. From germline, CDR1 is MGHRA and CDR2 YSYEKL. Trimming shortened V by 1 base and J by 6 bases, and 16 bases separated the two germline ends. CDR3 loop: CASSQGLARGFNEQFF. For the CDR3, the DNA is TGCGCCAGCAGCCAAGGACTAGCTAGGGGGTTCAATGAGCAGTTCTTC.

The gene calls are TRBV29-1 and TRBJ1-4; D call uncertain. This CDR3 contains 11 residues. Germline V CDR1 and CDR2: SQVTM, ANQGSEA. Trimming left V 3 bases short and J 6 bases short, with 5 bases between. The CDR3 bases are TGCAGCGTTGATTCGGATGAAAAACTGTTTTTT. Translating gives CSVDSDEKLFF.

V usage is TRBV2 and J usage is TRBJ2-1; tentative D call: TRBD2 (6 bases). The CDR3 sequence is 13 residues long. V was clipped by 6 bases and J by 10 bases, with 16 bases between them. Germline CDR1 reads SNHLY; CDR2 reads FYNNEI. CDR3 amino acids: CASRVTRSAEQFF. The CDR3 nucleotides read TGTGCCAGCAGGGTGACTAGGTCGGCGGAGCAGTTCTTC.